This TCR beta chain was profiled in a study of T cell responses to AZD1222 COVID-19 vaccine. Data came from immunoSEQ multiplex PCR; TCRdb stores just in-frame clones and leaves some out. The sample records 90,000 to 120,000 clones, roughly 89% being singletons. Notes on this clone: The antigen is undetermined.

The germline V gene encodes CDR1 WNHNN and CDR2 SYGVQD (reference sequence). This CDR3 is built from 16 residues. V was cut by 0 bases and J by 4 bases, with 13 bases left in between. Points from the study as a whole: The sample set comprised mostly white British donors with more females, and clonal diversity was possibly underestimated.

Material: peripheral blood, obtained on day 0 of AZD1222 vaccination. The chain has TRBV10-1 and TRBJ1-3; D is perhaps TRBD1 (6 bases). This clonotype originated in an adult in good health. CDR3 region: CASSESSPGEGNTIYF. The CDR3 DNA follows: TGCGCCAGCAGTGAGTCGAGCCCAGGGGAAGGAAACACCATATATTTT.